The rows below give T cell receptor beta chains drawn from one sample of a study of T cells in Graves' hyperthyroidism and ophthalmopathy. TCRdb used MiXCR to reprocess the multiplex PCR reads, holding one entry per CDR3 protein. The table has hundreds of thousands of distinct CDR3 sequences, roughly 17% seen once. Source material: blood. The receptors derive from a woman under 30 with Graves' hyperthyroidism. The conserved cysteine and the conserved F or W are not part of the CDR3 here. A clone size is listed for some rows: how often the clone was seen (once, few, many), or a class if it is expanded.

CDR3aa,v_gene,j_gene,abundance
SAREEPGRDTQY,TRBV20-1,TRBJ2-3,.
SARDSGRRDEQY,TRBV20-1,TRBJ2-7,many
ASSPYWQETQY,TRBV27,TRBJ2-5,few
AISDSALRDRGNGYT,TRBV10-3,TRBJ1-2,few
SASSTRVTDTQY,TRBV20-1,TRBJ2-3,many
ASGLAGGDQPQH,TRBV12-5,TRBJ1-5,many
AISGLLAGTYEQY,TRBV10-3,TRBJ2-7,.
SVDRQGLSEAF,TRBV29-1,TRBJ1-1,many
ASSLSGTYTDTQC,TRBV25-1,TRBJ2-3,.
ASTRSTGELF,TRBV5-1,TRBJ2-2,many
ASSSTGGSGNTIY,TRBV7-8,TRBJ1-3,many
ASSALAGGLGDTQY,TRBV6-1,TRBJ2-3,few
ASSQDGGGETGELF,TRBV4-2,TRBJ2-2,few
ATSDTSLHQETQY,TRBV24-1,TRBJ2-5,.
ASSTQGYAGYT,TRBV28,TRBJ1-2,few
AINYDFTDTQY,TRBV10-3,TRBJ2-3,many
ASSFEGANNSPLH,TRBV6-4,TRBJ1-6,.
ASSYSGVTGANVLT,TRBV6-5,TRBJ2-6,many
ASSEGSRDSF,TRBV2,TRBJ1-1,many
ASSVGLGNGYT,TRBV5-1,TRBJ1-2,many